This T cell receptor (beta chain) was profiled in a study of T cell changes during pregnancy in multiple sclerosis. Trimming removed 10 bases from V and 4 bases from J, with 20 bases in between. The CDR3 totals 14 residues. Germline lookup yields CDR1 SGHDT and CDR2 YYEEEE. Produced via immunoSEQ multiplex PCR; TCRdb's table is partial and in-frame only. The data contain tens of thousands of clones, approximately 90% of them singletons. This sequence originates from a female donor in good health, enrolled as a control in a pregnancy study. The specimen was peripheral blood, collected in the first trimester of pregnancy. The chain uses TRBV5-6 and TRBJ2-5, with D possibly matching TRBD1 (5 bases). The CDR3 coding sequence is TGTGCCTCGGACAAGGGGAAAGGTGGAGAGACCCAGTACTTC. Protein product: CASDKGKGGETQYF.